A selection of T cell receptor beta chains follows, all from one sample in a study of CD8+ T cells in alopecia areata. The data were produced by immunoSEQ multiplex PCR, yet TCRdb's version contains in-frame clones alone and is incomplete. In the table there are 150,000 to 200,000 clones, roughly 50% of which are singletons. The starting material was CD8+ T cells sorted from blood, obtained at week 24, from a patient treated with tofacitinib. All receptors come from a human donor with alopecia areata. The conserved cysteine and the conserved F or W are not part of the CDR3 here.

V,CDR3
TRBV9,ASSVGGSGAGTDTQY
TRBV29-1,SVGSNTEAF
TRBV5-1,ASSYPVVAGNTGELF
TRBV29-1,SVEEVNTGELF
TRBV15,ATSEGWDNQPQH
TRBV7-9,ASSLAAQGVIGELF
TRBV7-9,ASSSLSGVNEKLF
TRBV12-5,ASGPQDPTRPQH
TRBV7-9,ASSPGFEQY
TRBV7-9,ASSEGDQPQH
TRBV27,ASSLVRVNSPLH
TRBV29-1,SGGQGADTQY
TRBV30,AGNLAGMHH
TRBV4-3,ASSQDPSGGSYEQY
TRBV7-2,ASSSPRGGSGGGTDTQY
TRBV4-3,ASSQDFGDTEAF
TRBV27,ASTMEGFGSPLH
TRBV4-3,ASSQEYSPLKNTEAF
TRBV7-2,ASSLVVTEAF
TRBV29-1,SAAGYKSNEQY
TRBV7-2,ASSSQGTNEQF
TRBV13,ASSLYGVNTEAF
TRBV30,AWSVGTGSTGYT
TRBV10-1,ASSESFSSGEYNEQF
TRBV5-6,ASSFTGGTEAF
TRBV29-1,SVVGLQETQY
TRBV5-6,ASSPLSGTGGRYGYT
TRBV29-1,SVEGGRDTQY
TRBV13,ASSPRGGEFIDTQY
TRBV27,ASSSRTGTSTGELF
TRBV23-1,ASSQSGWKRQY
TRBV27,ASSSWSEQY
TRBV5-1,ASRSDLLYGYT
TRBV6-6,ASSYSAGEDVLT
TRBV29-1,SADPRNGYT
TRBV29-1,SVVTSSYNEQF
TRBV5-8,ASSSRTSGTSYEQY
TRBV7-8,ASSYGNYEQY
TRBV10-3,AISESAGLNTEAF
TRBV30,AWSVSGPIPDTQY
TRBV6-6,ASSYRDTEAF
TRBV6-5,ASSPTGSGANVLT
TRBV10-3,AISESVGLSTDTQY
TRBV7-3,ASSLGVGVDEQY
TRBV30,AWSSAGRTDTQY
TRBV29-1,SVSPANYGYT
TRBV29-1,SVEVVGGFYGYT
TRBV4-3,ASSQDAFGEQY
TRBV4-3,ASSQDGHYSPLH
TRBV30,AWSVNRDGYT
TRBV4-3,ASSQAPLGDYNSPLH
TRBV13,ASSEGNTEAF
TRBV29-1,SVTGQSDGYT
TRBV29-1,SVAGTGGEGNTIY
TRBV7-8,ASSTTGSVGNEQF
TRBV30,AWSPTGETQY
TRBV6-5,ASYGAATGPLH
TRBV4-3,ASSQTGAGDAF
TRBV10-2,ASGGAVNEQF